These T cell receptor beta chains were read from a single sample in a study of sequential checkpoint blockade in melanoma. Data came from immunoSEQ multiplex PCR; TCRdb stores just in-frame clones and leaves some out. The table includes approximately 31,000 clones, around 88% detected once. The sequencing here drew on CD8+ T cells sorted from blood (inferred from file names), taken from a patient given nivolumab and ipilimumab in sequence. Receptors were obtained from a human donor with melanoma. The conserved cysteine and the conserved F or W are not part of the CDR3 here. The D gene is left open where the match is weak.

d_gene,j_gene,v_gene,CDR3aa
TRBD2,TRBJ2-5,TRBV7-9,ASSEGTEGLLQTQY
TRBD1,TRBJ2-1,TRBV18,ASSPLGTGGALYYNEQF
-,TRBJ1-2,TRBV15,ATSRAVKRLHGYT
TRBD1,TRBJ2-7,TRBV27,ASGRTGAAYEQY
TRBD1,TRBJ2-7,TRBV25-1,ASSAKTKPGQGAYEQY
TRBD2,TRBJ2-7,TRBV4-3,ASSQDIAGGLYEQY
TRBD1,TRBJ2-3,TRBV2,AKTGGTDTQY
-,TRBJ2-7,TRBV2,ASSEAASYEQY
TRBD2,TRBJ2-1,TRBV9,ASSGSGAPYNEQF
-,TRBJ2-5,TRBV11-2,ASSWPGETQY
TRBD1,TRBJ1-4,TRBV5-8,ASSLFGQGAEKLF
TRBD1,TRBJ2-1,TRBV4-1,ASSQDRWTGGYNEQF
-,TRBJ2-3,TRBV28,ASRYVGAGDTQY
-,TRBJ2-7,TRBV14,ASSPDVPSGHYEQY
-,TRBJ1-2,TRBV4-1,ASSQDQSGYT
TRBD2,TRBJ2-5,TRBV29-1,SIVGLAAQETQY
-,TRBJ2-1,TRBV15,ATSPIDSSSYNEQF
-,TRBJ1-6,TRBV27,ASSPTSGSYNSPLH
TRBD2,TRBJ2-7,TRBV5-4,ASSFGSGYIYEQY
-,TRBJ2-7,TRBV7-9,ASSQDSYEQY
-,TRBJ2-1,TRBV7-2,ASSPRASSQGSYNEQF
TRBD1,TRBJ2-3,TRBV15,ATSRGRTGAKDTQY
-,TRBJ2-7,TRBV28,ASSSYYEQY
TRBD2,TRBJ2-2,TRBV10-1,ASSAGLAEWAGELF
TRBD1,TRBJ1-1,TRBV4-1,ASSQDVRGLTEAF
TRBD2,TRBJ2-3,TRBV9,ASSVDGGGEDTDTQY
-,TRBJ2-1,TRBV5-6,ASSLGLGYEQF
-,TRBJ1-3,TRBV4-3,ASSQVVFSRGFGNTIY
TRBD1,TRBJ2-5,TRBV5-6,ASSYPGQGIYQETQY
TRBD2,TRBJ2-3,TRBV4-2,ASSLRLAGTDTQY
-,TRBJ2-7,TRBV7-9,ASSSGVQRLSYEQY
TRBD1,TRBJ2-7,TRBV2,ASSEAPGQAYEQY
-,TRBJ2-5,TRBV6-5,ASSYGSQETQY
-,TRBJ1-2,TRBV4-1,ASSQDLAPGYGYT
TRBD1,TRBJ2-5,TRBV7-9,ASSSWTGKETQY